Shown below are 30 T cell receptor beta chains from a single sample sequenced in a study of type 1 regulatory T cells. These receptors have no identified antigens. TCRdb passed the reads through MiXCR, listing each CDR3 protein once. The profile covers about 74,000 distinct CDR3 sequences, with 63% appearing a single time and 7.6% taken by the ten largest. Sequenced input: cultured T cells, either the whole culture or a sorted T cell fraction (not recorded which). The subset here: Tr1-enriched cell product generated in vitro against host alloantigens. These receptors were obtained from a human donor in good health.

The chain combines TRBV3-1 with TRBJ2-7; the D is unclear. The CDR3 runs 12 residues. The germline V gene has CDR1 LGHDT and CDR2 YNNKEL (reference sequence). The V and J ends lost 0 bases and 6 bases respectively, with 6 bases between them. CDR3 sequence: CASSQERSEQYF. CDR3 DNA sequence: TGTGCCAGCAGCCAAGAAAGGAGCGAGCAGTACTTC.

This chain links TRBV19 with TRBJ1-5; D not certain. The V and J ends lost 10 bases and 1 base respectively, with 17 bases between them. The CDR3 has 15 residues. Germline V gene lookup returns CDR1 LNHDA and CDR2 SQIVND (reference sequence). This CDR3 reads CATYPVGGSNQPQHF. CDR3 bases: TGTGCCACCTACCCCGTCGGCGGAAGCAATCAGCCCCAGCATTTT.

V gene TRBV19 combines with J gene TRBJ2-7; D is perhaps TRBD1 (6 bases). Germline lookup yields CDR1 LNHDA and CDR2 SQIVND (reference sequence). CDR3 length: 13 residues. Trimming removed 10 bases from V and 0 bases from J, with 13 bases in between. The CDR3: CATQGQGSYEQYF. In DNA form, the CDR3 reads TGTGCCACCCAGGGGCAGGGCTCCTACGAGCAGTACTTC. Combining the CDR3 with reference TRBV19 and TRBJ2-7 gives the whole variable domain DGGITQSPKYLFRKEGQNVTLSCEQNLNHDAMYWYRQDPGQGLRLIYYSQIVNDFQKGDIAEGYSVSREKKESFPLTVTSAQKNPTAFYLCATQGQGSYEQYFGPGTRLTVT.

J is TRBJ2-7 and V is TRBV20-1, with 7 nucleotides matching TRBD2. Trimming removed 5 bases from V and 2 bases from J; junction bases left unmatched: 12. Germline CDR1 reads DFQATT; CDR2 reads SNEGSKA (reference sequence). The CDR3 covers 15 residues. Here the CDR3 reads CSALPFGGRAYEQYF. The CDR3 nucleotides read TGCAGTGCTCTCCCCTTCGGCGGGAGAGCCTACGAGCAGTACTTC.

This chain links TRBV3-1 with TRBJ1-1; the D is unclear. The length of the CDR3 is 14 residues. The germline CDR1 and CDR2 sequences are LGHDT and YNNKEL (reference sequence). V lost 4 bases, J lost 7 bases, and 16 bases lay in between. The CDR3 protein is CASSPQLSGVEAFF. The CDR3 DNA reads TGTGCCAGCAGCCCACAACTTTCGGGTGTTGAAGCTTTCTTT.

This clonotype has only a few counts. Written as DNA, the CDR3 is TGCAGTGCTAGGACTAGCGGGAGCCCTGAGCAGTTCTTC. Its translation: CSARTSGSPEQFF. The rearrangement uses TRBV20-1 and TRBJ2-1; the match to TRBD2 covers 12 bases. The junction had 3 bases not matched to a gene; V was cut back by 3 bases and J by 9 bases. Germline-derived CDR1 and CDR2 are DFQATT and SNEGSKA (reference sequence). This CDR3 is 13 amino acids long.

This clonotype was counted only a few times. The J gene is TRBJ2-7, the V gene TRBV6-2 or TRBV6-3, with D possibly TRBD1 on 6 matching bases. Germline-derived CDR1 and CDR2 are MNHEY and SVGEGT. Trimming pared 0 bases from V and 1 base from J, leaving 10 bases between. The CDR3 is 15 residues long. The CDR3: CASSYSQGSSYEQYF. The CDR3 region has the DNA TGTGCCAGCAGTTACTCCCAGGGGTCATCCTACGAGCAGTACTTC.

The gene calls are TRBV15 and TRBJ2-2; D not resolved. Trimming took off 0 bases at V and 1 base at J, with 6 bases between the two ends. The CDR3 contains 15 residues. The germline V gene encodes CDR1 LNHNV and CDR2 YYDKDF (reference sequence). CDR3 sequence reads: CATSRDLVNTGELFF. The CDR3 region has the DNA TGTGCCACCAGCAGAGATTTAGTGAACACCGGGGAGCTGTTTTTT. The whole variable domain, filled in from reference TRBV15 and TRBJ2-2, reads DAMVIQNPRYQVTQFGKPVTLSCSQTLNHNVMYWYQQKSSQAPKLLFHYYDKDFNNEADTPDNFQSRRPNTSFCFLDIRSPGLGDTAMYLCATSRDLVNTGELFFGEGSRLTVL.

The V call is TRBV29-1, the J call TRBJ2-2; a possible D gene is TRBD2 (6 bases). CDR1 and CDR2 (germline): SQVTM, ANQGSEA. The CDR3 consists of 13 residues. V shed 4 bases and J shed 5 bases, with 11 bases lying between them. The CDR3 bases are TGCAGCGTTGGCGCAGGGAGGACCGGGGAGCTGTTTTTT. Translation gives CSVGAGRTGELFF.

The V gene is TRBV9, the J gene TRBJ2-2, with 11 bases aligning to TRBD2. With V trimmed by 0 bases and J by 4 bases, 8 bases remained unmatched. The CDR3 spans 18 residues. Per germline, CDR1 SGDLS and CDR2 YYNGEE. The CDR3 DNA sequence: TGTGCCAGCAGCGTAGCACTAGCGGGAGAGTCAGGCACCGGGGAGCTGTTTTTT. Translation: CASSVALAGESGTGELFF.

This clonotype was seen just once. V and J are TRBV29-1 and TRBJ2-7; possibly TRBD2 for D (5 bases). This CDR3 has 11 amino acids. Germline CDR1 reads SQVTM; CDR2 reads ANQGSEA. V dropped 3 bases and J dropped 4 bases, with 7 bases sitting between them. The CDR3 here is CSVEWRYEQYF. CDR3 in DNA: TGCAGCGTTGAGTGGAGGTACGAGCAGTACTTC.

The sample holds a few counts of this clonotype. The chain is built from TRBV11-2 and TRBJ2-7, with D hard to call. V dropped 1 base and J dropped 7 bases, with 11 bases sitting between them. The CDR3 length is 13 residues. Germline loops: CDR1 SGHAT, CDR2 FQNNGV. This chain's CDR3 is CASSLGGLGEQYF. DNA for the CDR3: TGTGCCAGCAGCTTAGGGGGTTTGGGGGAGCAGTACTTC.

The table lists this clonotype with a few counts. V gene TRBV12-3 or TRBV12-4 combines with J gene TRBJ2-3, with 11 nucleotides matching TRBD2. J was trimmed by 2 bases and V by 3 bases; bases with no gene match: 4. This CDR3 has 16 residues. The CDR3: CASSFLLAGDTDTQYF. The CDR3 DNA follows: TGTGCCAGCAGTTTCTTACTAGCGGGAGACACAGATACGCAGTATTTT.

V and J are TRBV7-2 and TRBJ1-6; D not resolved. Germline CDR1 is SGHTA and CDR2 is FQGNSA. The CDR3 is made up of 15 amino acids. V gave up 6 bases and J gave up 5 bases, with 14 bases separating them. The CDR3: CASSPRPPNNSPLHF. The DNA for the CDR3 is TGTGCCAGCAGTCCTCGTCCCCCCAATAATTCACCCCTCCACTTT.

The rearrangement uses TRBV27 and TRBJ2-5, with D possibly TRBD1 on 5 matching bases. V was shortened by 3 bases and J by 2 bases, with 13 bases between the two germline ends. This CDR3 has 15 residues. In germline, CDR1 is MNHEY, CDR2 SMNVEV (reference sequence). The chain's CDR3 is CASSFLGLRQETQYF. The CDR3 DNA follows: TGTGCCAGCAGTTTTCTGGGGCTTAGACAAGAGACCCAGTACTTC.

CDR3 bases: TGCGCCAGCAGTGATGCAGGCGAAGAGACCCAGTACTTC. It yields the protein CASSDAGEETQYF. V is TRBV10-1 and J is TRBJ2-5; D not resolved. V shed 3 bases and J shed 3 bases, with 8 bases lying between them. The germline V gene encodes CDR1 WNHNN and CDR2 SYGVQD (reference sequence). The CDR3 is 13 amino acids.

The V and J genes are TRBV6-5 and TRBJ2-2; TRBD1 matches at 7 bases. The CDR3 is 17 residues long. Germline lookup yields CDR1 MNHEY and CDR2 SVGAGI. The junction had 12 bases not matched to a gene; V was cut back by 7 bases and J by 1 base. The CDR3 here is CASNYRQGGWNTGELFF. As DNA, the CDR3 is TGTGCCAGCAATTATCGACAGGGTGGTTGGAACACCGGGGAGCTGTTTTTT.

This clonotype was detected a few times. The CDR3 nucleotides are TGTGCCAGCAGCTTAATGGGACAGGGTTCCAATGAGCAGTTCTTC. Its translation: CASSLMGQGSNEQFF. The V call is TRBV7-6, the J call TRBJ2-1, with 9 positions matching TRBD1. The CDR3 spans 15 residues. Trimming removed 2 bases from V and 6 bases from J; junction bases left unmatched: 5. Germline V gene lookup returns CDR1 SGHVS and CDR2 FNYEAQ.

The chain carries TRBV9 and TRBJ1-1, with D perhaps matching TRBD1 (5 bases). Germline loops: CDR1 SGDLS, CDR2 YYNGEE. The CDR3 length is 14 residues. Trimming stripped 3 bases from V and 5 bases from J, with 14 bases between. This CDR3 is CASSGGIFGTEAFF. The CDR3 DNA sequence: TGTGCCAGCAGCGGGGGGATCTTCGGAACTGAAGCTTTCTTT.

This clonotype occurred a few times. This chain uses TRBV12-3 or TRBV12-4 with TRBJ2-1; D uncertain. The ends were cut back, 1 base at V and 6 bases at J, with 7 bases in the middle. This CDR3 region has 13 residues. CDR3 sequence reads: CASSLGRGNEQFF. DNA for the CDR3: TGTGCCAGCAGTTTAGGTCGCGGCAATGAGCAGTTCTTC.

V and J are TRBV12-3 or TRBV12-4 and TRBJ2-3; 10 bases align to TRBD2. J was trimmed by 2 bases and V by 6 bases; bases with no gene match: 5. This CDR3 is built from 15 residues. CDR3 coding DNA: TGTGCCAGCAGGGAGCGGGGGGGTTCCACAGATACGCAGTATTTT. Translated: CASRERGGSTDTQYF.

The chain links TRBV20-1 to TRBJ2-7; 9 positions match TRBD2. The ends lost 5 bases at V and 3 bases at J; junction bases unmatched: 8. The germline V gene has CDR1 DFQATT and CDR2 SNEGSKA (reference sequence). The CDR3 consists of 14 residues. Written as DNA, the CDR3 is TGCAGTGCTCCCGGGGTAGCGGGAGTCTACGAGCAGTACTTC. Its translation is CSAPGVAGVYEQYF.

The gene calls are TRBV20-1 and TRBJ2-3; 9 positions match TRBD1. Germline lookup yields CDR1 DFQATT and CDR2 SNEGSKA (reference sequence). The CDR3 extends over 13 amino acids. Trimming at V came to 6 bases and at J to 4 bases, leaving 5 bases not matched to a gene. This CDR3 is CSALGDRADTQYF. The DNA of the CDR3 is TGCAGTGCACTAGGGGACAGGGCAGATACGCAGTATTTT.

This chain connects TRBV7-9 to TRBJ2-2; D ambiguous. The length of the CDR3 is 12 residues. Trimming shortened V by 5 bases and J by 9 bases, and 10 bases separated the two germline ends. Per germline, CDR1 SEHNR and CDR2 FQNEAQ (reference sequence). The DNA for the CDR3 is TGTGCCAGCAGCCCGGCCGTGTGGGAGCTGTTTTTT. Protein product: CASSPAVWELFF.

V and J are TRBV3-1 and TRBJ2-7, with 9 bases identical to TRBD1. CDR1 is LGHDT, CDR2 YNNKEL, per germline (reference sequence). With V trimmed by 4 bases and J by 4 bases, 5 bases remained unmatched. This CDR3 spans 14 amino acids. CDR3 in amino acids: CASSRGQGNYEQYF. In nucleotides, the CDR3 is TGTGCCAGCAGCCGGGGACAGGGTAATTACGAGCAGTACTTC.

The chain is built from TRBV20-1 and TRBJ2-2; tentative D call: TRBD1 (7 bases). Trimming took 3 bases from V and 3 from J, leaving 8 bases between them. CDR3 size: 13 residues. Germline V gene lookup returns CDR1 DFQATT and CDR2 SNEGSKA (reference sequence). CDR3 nucleotides: TGCAGTGCTAGCAGGGGGGACACCGGGGAGCTGTTTTTT. Translating gives CSASRGDTGELFF.

This clonotype was seen only a few times. The chain employs TRBV18 and TRBJ2-3; a weak D match, TRBD2 (7 bases). Looked up from germline, CDR1 is KGHSH and CDR2 is LQKENI. This CDR3 comprises 20 residues. Trimming left V 3 bases short and J 0 bases short, with 25 bases between. The CDR3 DNA reads TGTGCCAGCTCACCCCAACGGGGGCGTGCGGGAGTTTCTAGCACAGATACGCAGTATTTT. Translating gives CASSPQRGRAGVSSTDTQYF. The full variable domain, with the rest looked up from reference TRBV18 and TRBJ2-3, is NAGVMQNPRHLVRRRGQEARLRCSPMKGHSHVYWYRQLPEEGLKFMVYLQKENIIDESGMPKERFSAEFPKEGPSILRIQQVVRGDSAAYFCASSPQRGRAGVSSTDTQYFGPGTRLTVL.

The chain is built from TRBV18 and TRBJ1-1; D not resolved. Deletions cut 2 bases from V and 1 base from J, with 5 bases between. Germline V gives CDR1 KGHSH, CDR2 LQKENI. CDR3 length: 13 residues. CDR3 sequence: CASSPGWNTEAFF. Here the CDR3 DNA reads TGTGCCAGCTCACCAGGATGGAACACTGAAGCTTTCTTT.

This chain joins TRBV20-1 and TRBJ2-1, with TRBD2 identical over 9 bases. CDR1 DFQATT and CDR2 SNEGSKA come from the germline V gene (reference sequence). With V trimmed by 5 bases and J by 0 bases, 8 bases remained unmatched. The CDR3 consists of 16 residues. The CDR3 is CSAWSLAGSSYNEQFF. CDR3 sequence (DNA): TGCAGTGCTTGGTCCCTAGCGGGGAGCTCCTACAATGAGCAGTTCTTC.

The chain couples TRBV18 to TRBJ2-7; the D call may be TRBD1 or TRBD2 (7 bases each). V was clipped by 8 bases and J by 1 base, with 18 bases between them. The CDR3 sequence is 15 residues long. CDR1 KGHSH and CDR2 LQKENI come from the germline V gene. The chain's CDR3 is CASTIGGDRSYEQYF. CDR3 DNA sequence: TGTGCCAGCACTATAGGGGGGGACAGATCCTACGAGCAGTACTTC.